Shown below are 30 T cell receptor beta chains from a single sample sequenced in a study of T cell responses to AZD1222 COVID-19 vaccine. TCRdb keeps only in-frame clones here, not all; method: immunoSEQ multiplex PCR. This table holds 150,000 to 200,000 clones, 75% to 90% found once. This specimen consisted of peripheral blood, obtained on day 0 of AZD1222 vaccination. The receptors derive from an adult in good health.

The chain combines TRBV4-3 with TRBJ1-1; TRBD1 agrees at 11 bases. From germline, CDR1 is LGHNA and CDR2 YSLEER. CDR3 size: 16 residues. The V and J ends lost 3 bases and 4 bases, in that order; junction bases with no gene match: 7. This CDR3 is CASSQRTGGAGTEAFF. The CDR3, as DNA: TGCGCCAGCAGCCAGAGGACAGGGGGCGCGGGCACTGAAGCTTTCTTT.

Turning to this clone: Within the sample, other DNA sequences also encode this same CDR3. V and J are TRBV28 and TRBJ2-7; unclear D gene. Germline CDR1 and CDR2: MDHEN and SYDVKM. Trimming took 2 bases from V and 3 from J, leaving 2 bases between them. The CDR3 runs to 11 residues. The DNA of the CDR3 is TGTGCCAGCAGTTTAGGCTACGAGCAGTACTTC. Translating it yields CASSLGYEQYF.

This chain uses TRBV7-8 with TRBJ2-6; D ambiguous. V was clipped by 1 base and J by 0 bases, with 4 bases between them. The CDR3 runs to 15 residues. The germline CDR1 and CDR2 sequences are SGHVS and FQNEAQ. This CDR3 is CASSLVGSGANVLTF. The CDR3 nucleotides read TGTGCCAGCAGCTTAGTCGGCTCTGGGGCCAACGTCCTGACTTTC.

V usage is TRBV4-2 and J usage is TRBJ1-6; 8 bases fit TRBD1. The ends lost 7 bases at V and 8 bases at J; junction bases unmatched: 7. In germline, CDR1 is LGHNA, CDR2 YNFKEQ. This CDR3 contains 14 residues. The CDR3 reads CASNRGQGDSPLHF. DNA for the CDR3: TGTGCCAGCAACCGAGGACAGGGAGATTCACCCCTCCACTTT.

J is TRBJ2-2 and V is TRBV5-4, with a weak D call TRBD1 (5 bases). With 4 bases removed from V and 4 bases from J, the gap between germline ends came to 14 bases. The V gene's germline CDR1 is SGHNT and CDR2 YYREEE (reference sequence). The CDR3 sequence is 15 residues long. CDR3 in DNA: TGTGCCAGCAGCGTGGCACAGGCCCCCACCGGGGAGCTGTTTTTT. Protein product: CASSVAQAPTGELFF.

V is TRBV6-5 and J is TRBJ1-1, with D unresolved. Trimming pared 10 bases from V and 1 base from J, leaving 4 bases between. This CDR3 region has 10 residues. Germline values: CDR1 MNHEY, CDR2 SVGAGI. The CDR3 sequence is CATGNTEAFF. The DNA for the CDR3 is TGTGCCACGGGGAACACTGAAGCTTTCTTT.

The chain carries TRBV27 and TRBJ1-2; TRBD1 matches 7 bases. CDR3 length equals 14 residues. From germline, CDR1 is MNHEY and CDR2 SMNVEV (reference sequence). J was trimmed by 8 bases and V by 8 bases; bases with no gene match: 14. Written as DNA, the CDR3 is TGTGCCAGCGGGTTTCCAGGGGGGGCGCGAGGCTACACCTTC. It translates to CASGFPGGARGYTF.

The chain has TRBV29-1 and TRBJ2-1, with D perhaps TRBD2 (7 bases). The CDR3 totals 14 residues. Trimming removed 6 bases at V and 0 bases at J, with 12 bases between. CDR1 and CDR2 (germline): SQVTM, ANQGSEA. In DNA form, the CDR3 reads TGCAGCGTGGGGGGGCAGAGCTCCTACAATGAGCAGTTCTTC. Translation: CSVGGQSSYNEQFF.

V gene TRBV7-6 combines with J gene TRBJ2-2; the match to TRBD2 covers 11 bases. The CDR3 has 15 amino acids. After removal of 4 bases from V and 6 bases from J, the junction contained 4 bases not matched to a gene. CDR1 and CDR2 (germline): SGHVS, FNYEAQ. CDR3 in DNA: TGTGCCAGCAGCTCACTAGCGGGAGTGGCCGGGGAGCTGTTTTTT. Translated: CASSSLAGVAGELFF.

V is TRBV10-3 and J is TRBJ2-3; a possible D gene is TRBD2 (5 bases). The V and J ends lost 6 bases and 8 bases respectively, with 12 bases between them. Germline CDR1 and CDR2: ENHRY and SYGVKD. The CDR3 sequence is 12 residues long. CDR3 DNA: TGTGCCATCAGCTCCGCGGAGGCTACGCAGTATTTT. Translating gives CAISSAEATQYF.

The genes are TRBV4-2 and TRBJ2-1; D assignment may be TRBD1 or TRBD2 (5 bases each). In germline, CDR1 is LGHNA, CDR2 YNFKEQ. Trimming shortened V by 4 bases and J by 7 bases, and 17 bases separated the two germline ends. This CDR3 has 15 amino acids. Written as DNA, the CDR3 is TGTGCCAGCAGCCGTCTGGGGGACCCAGGGAATGAGCAGTTCTTC. It yields the protein CASSRLGDPGNEQFF.

The J gene is TRBJ2-1, the V gene TRBV10-3; 9 positions match TRBD1. Germline lookup yields CDR1 ENHRY and CDR2 SYGVKD. The V segment lost 6 bases and the J segment 8 bases; nucleotides outside the gene matches: 8. The CDR3 loop spans 14 amino acids. Here the CDR3 reads CAISPGQGVDEQFF. The CDR3 DNA sequence: TGTGCCATCAGCCCGGGACAGGGTGTCGATGAGCAGTTCTTC.

The rearrangement uses TRBV6-5 and TRBJ2-7; D gene uncertain. Trimming removed 7 bases at V and 2 bases at J, with 12 bases between. Germline V CDR1 and CDR2: MNHEY, SVGAGI. The CDR3 contains 13 residues. The CDR3 bases are TGTGCCAGCAACGACGGAGATGCCTACGAGCAGTACTTC. Translated, it gives CASNDGDAYEQYF.

This rearrangement joins TRBV5-1 to TRBJ1-4; D ambiguous. Germline-derived CDR1 and CDR2 are SGHRS and YFSETQ. The V gene lost 3 bases and the J gene lost 7 bases, with 16 bases spanning the gap. This CDR3 spans 15 amino acids. The CDR3 nucleotides read TGCGCCAGCAGCTCCGGGATGATGACTGGTGAAAAACTGTTTTTT. This sequence encodes CASSSGMMTGEKLFF.

This sequence joins TRBV28 and TRBJ2-4, with a weak D call TRBD1 (6 bases). V lost 5 bases and J 0 bases, leaving 11 bases between the germline ends. The CDR3 totals 15 residues. Germline lookup yields CDR1 MDHEN and CDR2 SYDVKM. The CDR3 DNA is TGTGCCAGCAGTGGAGACAGGCTAGCCAAAAACATTCAGTACTTC. It is translated as CASSGDRLAKNIQYF.

V is TRBV2 and J is TRBJ1-5; 9 bases line up with TRBD1. The CDR3 contains 16 residues. The germline V gene has CDR1 SNHLY and CDR2 FYNNEI. After removal of 6 bases from V and 1 base from J, the junction contained 7 bases not matched to a gene. DNA of the CDR3: TGTGCCAGCAGCCGACGGACAGGGGACAGCAATCAGCCCCAGCATTTT. Its protein is CASSRRTGDSNQPQHF.

The chain combines TRBV10-3 with TRBJ2-1, with 12 bases lining up with TRBD2. This CDR3 contains 15 residues. The germline gives CDR1 ENHRY, CDR2 SYGVKD. The J segment lost 2 bases and the V segment lost 8 bases, leaving 4 bases of the junction unmatched. The CDR3 spells CAIGASGGAYNEQFF. CDR3 in DNA: TGTGCCATCGGCGCTAGCGGGGGGGCCTACAATGAGCAGTTCTTC.

The chain uses TRBV28 and TRBJ1-2; a possible D gene is TRBD1 (6 bases). The CDR3 has 13 residues. Trimming took off 7 bases at V and 3 bases at J, with 12 bases between the two ends. In germline, CDR1 is MDHEN, CDR2 SYDVKM. DNA for the CDR3: TGTGCCAGCACAGGGGCGAACGACTATGGCTACACCTTC. Its translation is CASTGANDYGYTF.

The V and J genes are TRBV20-1 and TRBJ2-4; D gene uncertain. Germline CDR1 DFQATT, CDR2 SNEGSKA (reference sequence). Between the trimmed V and J ends, which lost 6 bases and 7 bases, there was a span of 10 bases. The CDR3 spans 11 residues. As DNA, the CDR3 is TGCAGTGCGAGTCCAGGCAACATTCAGTACTTC. Its translation is CSASPGNIQYF.

The rearrangement uses TRBV3-1 (or the pseudogene TRBV3-2) and TRBJ2-1; D is ambiguous. CDR3 length: 13 amino acids. From germline, CDR1 is LGHDT and CDR2 YNNKEL (reference sequence). Trimming pared 7 bases from V and 6 bases from J, leaving 13 bases between. CDR3 sequence reads: CASTQTTGNEQFF. The DNA for the CDR3 is TGTGCCAGCACACAAACTACGGGCAATGAGCAGTTCTTC.

The chain couples TRBV4-3 to TRBJ1-2; perhaps TRBD1 as D (5 bases). The CDR3 has 17 residues. The V end lost 3 bases, the J end lost 4 bases, and 21 bases lay between the germline ends. CDR1 and CDR2 from the germline V gene are LGHNA and YSLEER. The CDR3 DNA reads as TGCGCCAGCAGCCAGGTTCCGACCGGGACGACTTCCTATGGCTACACCTTC. This translates into CASSQVPTGTTSYGYTF.

The J gene is TRBJ2-2, the V gene TRBV2; D not resolved. Trimming shortened V by 4 bases and J by 4 bases, and 10 bases separated the two germline ends. The germline gives CDR1 SNHLY, CDR2 FYNNEI. The CDR3 contains 14 residues. CDR3 coding DNA: TGTGCCAGCAGTGGGCCGCCTGCCACCGGGGAGCTGTTTTTT. Its translation is CASSGPPATGELFF.

The chain employs TRBV11-2 and TRBJ2-7; D gene ambiguous. The CDR3 contains 14 residues. The germline gives CDR1 SGHAT, CDR2 FQNNGV. The ends were cut back, 5 bases at V and 3 bases at J, with 14 bases in the middle. CDR3 bases: TGTGCCAGCAGCCGGCCAGTTTCCTTCTACGAGCAGTACTTC. Residues: CASSRPVSFYEQYF.

The V gene is TRBV9, the J gene TRBJ1-1; D gene uncertain. Per the germline V gene, CDR1 is SGDLS and CDR2 is YYNGEE. The ends were cut back, 4 bases at V and 3 bases at J, with 10 bases in the middle. CDR3 size: 13 residues. CDR3 sequence (DNA): TGTGCCAGCAGCCCCCGGTTGGACACTGAAGCTTTCTTT. Its translation: CASSPRLDTEAFF.

This chain connects TRBV3-1 (or the pseudogene TRBV3-2) to TRBJ2-7; 7 bases are a match to TRBD1. This CDR3 contains 14 residues. Unmatched junction bases numbered 4, after V lost 4 bases and J lost 1 base. The germline gives CDR1 LGHDT, CDR2 YNNKEL (reference sequence). Here the CDR3 reads CASSPGTASYEQYF. The CDR3 nucleotides are TGTGCCAGCAGCCCCGGGACAGCATCCTACGAGCAGTACTTC.

The chain is built from TRBV30 and TRBJ2-5; possibly TRBD2 for D (6 bases). Trimming stripped 4 bases from V and 5 bases from J, with 14 bases between. The CDR3 length is 13 residues. Germline values: CDR1 GTSNPN, CDR2 SVGIG (reference sequence). The CDR3 sequence: CAWNPTSHETQYF. For the CDR3, the DNA is TGTGCCTGGAACCCGACTAGTCATGAGACCCAGTACTTC.

CDR3 in DNA: TGTGCCAGTAGTATGGGGACAGGGAGAATGAAGACCCAGTACTTC. Translation gives CASSMGTGRMKTQYF. The chain joins TRBV19 to TRBJ2-5; the match to TRBD1 covers 9 bases. Germline V CDR1 and CDR2: LNHDA, SQIVND (reference sequence). The CDR3 spans 15 residues. V dropped 3 bases and J dropped 6; count of bases not matched to a gene: 8.

The chain recombines TRBV29-1 with TRBJ2-1, with a possible D match to TRBD1 (6 bases). Trimming shortened V by 7 bases and J by 5 bases, and 18 bases separated the two germline ends. The CDR3 runs 14 residues. Germline CDR1 SQVTM, CDR2 ANQGSEA. CDR3 DNA sequence: TGCAGCGGCTACCGGGACACACAAGACAATGAGCAGTTCTTC. Its translation: CSGYRDTQDNEQFF.

This rearrangement joins TRBV7-2 to TRBJ2-7; TRBD1 or TRBD2 may be the D gene (5 bases each). Germline V gene sequence: CDR1 SGHTA, CDR2 FQGNSA. V lost 3 bases to trimming and J lost 4 bases, with 16 bases between them. The CDR3 loop spans 15 amino acids. The chain's CDR3 is CASSLLSGPGYEQYF. DNA for the CDR3: TGTGCCAGCAGCTTGCTGTCGGGGCCTGGATACGAGCAGTACTTC.

This clone was detected only a few times. The gene calls are TRBV3-1 (or the pseudogene TRBV3-2) and TRBJ1-2; D is unresolved. The CDR3 runs 15 residues. CDR1 and CDR2 (germline): LGHDT, YNNKEL (reference sequence). V shed 3 bases and J shed 0 bases, with 11 bases lying between them. The CDR3 coding sequence is TGTGCCAGCAGCCATAAGGGAACCTCTAACTATGGCTACACCTTC. Translating gives CASSHKGTSNYGYTF.